Sequencing of this TCR beta chain was carried out in a study of blood T cells in healthy people across ages (dated by TCRdb to 2014 to 2015). Describing the broader study: In model experiments, template switching captured about one uniquely barcoded TCR beta cDNA molecule for every two T cells. For two donors (one aged 18 to 30 and one aged 80 or older), the study analyzed two additional independent replicas of 1 million unique cDNA reads from the same blood draw. To track age-related changes in TCR beta repertoire diversity, the study relied on deep sequencing normalized with unique cDNA molecular identifiers. Donors were grouped into four age groups: young (average 16 years), middle-aged (39), aged (about 60) and long-lived (approximately 82). Donors of different ages were randomly distributed across sequencing lanes to avoid experimental bias. Results the study describes overall, beyond this receptor: Total diversity estimates from one million sequenced T cells were considered lower bounds and underestimates. Observed TCR beta diversity per million T cells fell roughly linearly with age, and a significant reduction was already apparent by age around 40. A strong correlation was found between observed TCR beta diversity and the percentage of naive T cells measured by flow cytometry. Compared with the aged group, the long-lived group had more naive CD4+ T cells, fewer expanded clones and increased TCR diversity, a pattern suggesting age selection. Donor CMV infection status was unknown, potentially confounding age-related changes in expanded clonotypes. Because profiling used bulk unsorted PBMCs, naive and antigen-experienced compartments could not be compared conclusively.

Preparation of the library involved 5' RACE. Sequencing used an Illumina HiSeq 2500. A second PCR of roughly 7 to 12 cycles was run with a J-beta primer mix and a sample-barcoded 5' primer. A template-switch 5' adaptor carrying 12 random nucleotides introduced a unique molecular identifier onto each TCR beta cDNA molecule. Each sample yielded at least 3 million CDR3-containing paired-end reads. All of the RNA was converted into first-strand cDNA using the Mint cDNA synthesis kit, with a TRBC-specific oligonucleotide serving as the primer. All cDNA was treated with uracil-DNA glycosylase and then went through a first 18-cycle PCR with the universal primers M1SS and BC2_uni_R. Regarding the original processing steps: Each sample was normalized by randomly selecting 1 million high-quality reads, each carrying a distinct molecular identifier. Reads sharing molecular identifiers were discarded rather than binned into consensus sequences. CDR3 identification, clonotype clustering and error correction used MiTCR with a Q25 quality threshold and the strictest error-elimination algorithm. A nonparametric unseen species model with Euler transformation was used to estimate a lower bound on total TCR beta diversity. TCRdb cleaned the public reads at Q25 with fastp, built clones with MiXCR and kept in-frame beta chains. When rows share a CDR3 protein, they turn into one entry using the most common DNA and genes. The V and J calls here are based on TCRdb, not the publication. The sample table contains approximately 1.5 million distinct CDR3 sequences; only one count was recorded for 35% to 45% of them. Of the sample, about 3.8% falls within the top ten clones.

As regards this clonotype: No antigen is known for it. No base quality values were provided; no much bigger clone lies one nucleotide off.

The donors were roughly 39 Caucasian individuals from Russia, aged roughly 6 to 90 years, who were systemically healthy. Each donor gave approximately 9.3 milliliters of peripheral blood, collected into EDTA-treated Vacutainer tubes. Ficoll-Paque density-gradient centrifugation was used to isolate PBMCs, with at least 7 million obtained per sample. Trizol reagent was used to extract total RNA from the PBMCs, yielding at least 5 micrograms per sample. For every donor, flow cytometry on a PBMC aliquot measured the percentage of naive CD45RAhigh/CD27high T cells. From a lookup of the germline V gene (reference sequence), CDR1 and CDR2 are DFQATT and SNEGSKA. Including the terminal cysteine and phenylalanine, the CDR3 comprises 12 residues. Here the CDR3 DNA is all that survives: 36 bases in frame from base 1. Cut back by 5 bases and 4 bases, the V and J ends lie 11 bases apart.

The sample comprised blood. Recombination linked TRBV20-1 to TRBJ1-2, and the D gene may be TRBD1, 6 bases matching. The receptor was derived from a woman under 30 in good health. The CDR3 sequence is CSALQGAYGYTF. The sequenced DNA: TGCAGTGCTCTACAGGGAGCCTATGGCTACACCTTC.